The TCR beta chain under discussion was sequenced for a study of shared clonotypes between healthy human individuals. Here immunoSEQ multiplex PCR was the method, and the copy in TCRdb shows in-frame clones only, minus some. The sample includes about 2.1 million clones, about 93% of them seen just once. The naive CD8 fraction comprised CD45RO-negative cells positively selected for CCR7 and excluded terminally differentiated effector memory CD45RA+ cells. The V gene's germline CDR1 is MDHEN and CDR2 SYDVKM. V lost 2 bases to trimming and J lost 6 bases, with 11 bases between them. CDR3 length equals 13 residues.

Material for sequencing was naive CD8+ T cells from PBMCs. The chain employs TRBV28 and TRBJ2-7; D remains ambiguous. The source is a man aged 18-30 years in good health. Some clones in this sample may be carry-over from other donors' samples. The CDR3 DNA reads TGTGCCAGCAGTTTACTGCTTAGTTTCGAGCAGTACTTC. Its translation: CASSLLLSFEQYF.